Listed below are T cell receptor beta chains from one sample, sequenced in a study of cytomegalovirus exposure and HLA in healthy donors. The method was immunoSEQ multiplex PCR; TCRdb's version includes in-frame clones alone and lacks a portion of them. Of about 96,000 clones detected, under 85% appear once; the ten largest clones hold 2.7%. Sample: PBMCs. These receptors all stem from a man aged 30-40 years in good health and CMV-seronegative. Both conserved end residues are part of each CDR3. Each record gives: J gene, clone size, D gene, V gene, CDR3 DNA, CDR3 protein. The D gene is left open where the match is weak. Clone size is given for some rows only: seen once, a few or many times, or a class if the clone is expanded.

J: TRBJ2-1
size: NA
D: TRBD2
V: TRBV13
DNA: TGTGCCAGCAGCTTCGTCAGAGAGCCGGGACTAGCGGGTTGGATCGAGCAGTTCTTC
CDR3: CASSFVREPGLAGWIEQFF

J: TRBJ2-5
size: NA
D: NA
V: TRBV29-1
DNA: TGCAGCGGCAGGGAGGACAAAGAGACCCAGTACTTC
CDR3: CSGREDKETQYF

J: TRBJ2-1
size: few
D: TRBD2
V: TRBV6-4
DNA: TGTGCCAGCAGTGACACTAGCGGGGGGGCCAATGAGCAGTTCTTC
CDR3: CASSDTSGGANEQFF

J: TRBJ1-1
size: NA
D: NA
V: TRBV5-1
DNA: TGCGCCAGCAGTTCGGGGGGGCTGGTAGACACTGAAGCTTTCTTT
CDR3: CASSSGGLVDTEAFF

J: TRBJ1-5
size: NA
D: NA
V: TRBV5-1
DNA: TGCGCCAGCAGCTCCACAGGGCCGGGGCAGCCCCAGCATTTT
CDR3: CASSSTGPGQPQHF

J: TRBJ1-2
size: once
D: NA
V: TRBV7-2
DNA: TGTGCCAGCAGACCTAGCGGCATTTATGGCTACACCTTC
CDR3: CASRPSGIYGYTF

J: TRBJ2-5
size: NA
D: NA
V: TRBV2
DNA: TGTGCCAGCAGTGAAGACCTCATGAGCGGAAGGGAGACCCAGTACTTC
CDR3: CASSEDLMSGRETQYF

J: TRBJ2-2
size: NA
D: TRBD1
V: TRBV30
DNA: TGTGCCTGGAGTAGGGACAGTTCGAACACCGGGGAGCTGTTTTTT
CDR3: CAWSRDSSNTGELFF

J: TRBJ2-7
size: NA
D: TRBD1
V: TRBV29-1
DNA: TGCAGCGTTGAATCCGGGACAGGATACCACGAGCAGTACTTC
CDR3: CSVESGTGYHEQYF

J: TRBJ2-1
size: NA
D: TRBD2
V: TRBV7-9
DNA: TGTGCCAGCAGCTTAGCGGGGGGGTTAAATGAGCAGTTCTTC
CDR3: CASSLAGGLNEQFF

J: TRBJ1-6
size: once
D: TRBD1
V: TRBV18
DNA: TGTGCCAGCTCTCTCGTAGACAGGGACTCACCCCTCCACTTT
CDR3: CASSLVDRDSPLHF

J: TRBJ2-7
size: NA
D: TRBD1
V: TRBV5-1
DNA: TGCGCCAGCAGCCCTCAGTCCCGGGACAGGTCCTACGAGCAGTACTTC
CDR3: CASSPQSRDRSYEQYF

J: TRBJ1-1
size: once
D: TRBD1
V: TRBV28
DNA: TGTGCCAGCAGTCGAAGGACAGGGGTGGCTGAAGCTTTCTTT
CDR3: CASSRRTGVAEAFF

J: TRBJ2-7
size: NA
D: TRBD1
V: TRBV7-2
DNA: TGTGCCAGCAGCCAGGGGCAGGGGGCCGCCTACGAGCAGTACTTC
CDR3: CASSQGQGAAYEQYF

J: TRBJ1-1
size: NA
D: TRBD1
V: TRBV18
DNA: TGTGCCACTACACAGGGGCCAGGCGTGAACACTGAAGCTTTCTTT
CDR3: CATTQGPGVNTEAFF

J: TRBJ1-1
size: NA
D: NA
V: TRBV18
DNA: TGTGCCAGCTCACCACCGGGACAAAACACTGAAGCTTTCTTT
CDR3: CASSPPGQNTEAFF

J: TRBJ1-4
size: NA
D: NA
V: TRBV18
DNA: TGTGCCAGCTCACGGAACGGACAGCGTTTTAATGAAAAACTGTTTTTT
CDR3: CASSRNGQRFNEKLFF

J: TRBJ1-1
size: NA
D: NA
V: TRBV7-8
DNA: TGTGCCAGCAGCAAGTGGGAGGGTATCGAAGCTTTCTTT
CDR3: CASSKWEGIEAFF

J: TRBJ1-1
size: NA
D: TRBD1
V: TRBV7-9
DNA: TGTGCCAGCAGCTTCAAACAGGGGGTGAACACTGAAGCTTTCTTT
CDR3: CASSFKQGVNTEAFF

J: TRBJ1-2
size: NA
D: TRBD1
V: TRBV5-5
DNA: TGTGCCAGCAGCTTAGAACAGGGGGCCCCTTATGGCTACACCTTC
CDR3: CASSLEQGAPYGYTF

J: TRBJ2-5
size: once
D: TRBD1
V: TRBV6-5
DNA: TGTGCCAGCAGTACCGGGACAGGCTTCCAGACCCAGTACTTC
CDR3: CASSTGTGFQTQYF

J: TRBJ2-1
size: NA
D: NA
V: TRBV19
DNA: TGTGCCAGTACTCCGGCCCCCGGGATATCCTACAATGAGCAGTTCTTC
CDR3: CASTPAPGISYNEQFF

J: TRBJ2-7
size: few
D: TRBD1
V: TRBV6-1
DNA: TGTGCCAGCAGTGATTTTGTCGGGACAGGGTACTACGAGCAGTACTTC
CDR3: CASSDFVGTGYYEQYF

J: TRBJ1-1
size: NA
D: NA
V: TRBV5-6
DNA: TGTGCCAGCAGCTTGGAAAGGGAGGGGTACACTGAAGCTTTCTTT
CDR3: CASSLEREGYTEAFF

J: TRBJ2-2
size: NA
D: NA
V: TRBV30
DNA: TGTGCCTGGAGTCCCGCGGCCGGGGAGCTGTTTTTT
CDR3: CAWSPAAGELFF

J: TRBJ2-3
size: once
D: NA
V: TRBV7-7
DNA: TGTGCCAGCAGCCCCCGACTAGACCCAGATACGCAGTATTTT
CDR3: CASSPRLDPDTQYF

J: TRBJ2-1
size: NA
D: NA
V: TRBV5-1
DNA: TGCGCCAGCAGCAGAGGGACTCACAATGAGCAGTTCTTC
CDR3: CASSRGTHNEQFF

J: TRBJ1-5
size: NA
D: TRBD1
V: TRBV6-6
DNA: TGTGCCAGCAAACCGGGACAGGGGGCGGGACAGCCCCAGCATTTT
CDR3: CASKPGQGAGQPQHF

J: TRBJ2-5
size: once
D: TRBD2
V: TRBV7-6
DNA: TGTGCCAGCAGCTTAGACGCGGGGGGCGGGGAGACCCAGTACTTC
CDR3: CASSLDAGGGETQYF

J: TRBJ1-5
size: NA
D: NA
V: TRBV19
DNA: TGTGCCAGTTCCTACTTAGATCAGCCCCAGCATTTT
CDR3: CASSYLDQPQHF

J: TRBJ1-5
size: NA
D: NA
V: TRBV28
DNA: TGTGCCAGCAGTTTATCGGGGGTCCAGCCCCAGCATTTT
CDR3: CASSLSGVQPQHF

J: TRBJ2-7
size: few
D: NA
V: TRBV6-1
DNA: TGTGCCAGCAGTGAAGAAACCGCTGCGGTCCACGAGCAGTACTTC
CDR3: CASSEETAAVHEQYF

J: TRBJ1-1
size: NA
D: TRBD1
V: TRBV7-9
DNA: TGTGCCAGCAGCTTAGCGACAGGGCCGAACACTGAAGCTTTCTTT
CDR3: CASSLATGPNTEAFF

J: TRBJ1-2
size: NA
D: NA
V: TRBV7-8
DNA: TGTGCCAGCAGCTTAGATCGGACAGCCACCTATGGCTACACCTTC
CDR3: CASSLDRTATYGYTF

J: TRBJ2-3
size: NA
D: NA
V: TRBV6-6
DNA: TGTGCCAGCAGTTACTTCCAGTTTAGCACAGATACGCAGTATTTT
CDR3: CASSYFQFSTDTQYF

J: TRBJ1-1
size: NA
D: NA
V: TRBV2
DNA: TGTGCCAGCAGCGAAGGGGGGCGCTACACTGAAGCTTTCTTT
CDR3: CASSEGGRYTEAFF

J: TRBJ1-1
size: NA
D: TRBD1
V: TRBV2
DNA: TGTGCCAGCAGTGAAAGGGACAGGGTGAGCCTAATAACTGAAGCTTTCTTT
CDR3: CASSERDRVSLITEAFF

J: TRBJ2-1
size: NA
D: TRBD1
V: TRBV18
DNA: TGTGCCAGCTCACCCGACATGACAGGGCTCGATGAGCAGTTCTTC
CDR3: CASSPDMTGLDEQFF

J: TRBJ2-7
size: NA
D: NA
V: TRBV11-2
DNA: TGTGCCAGCAGCGACGGCTCCGGGACACACTACGAGCAGTACTTC
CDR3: CASSDGSGTHYEQYF

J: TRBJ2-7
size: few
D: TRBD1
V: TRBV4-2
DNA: TGTGCCAGCAGCCAAGGGGACAGGGTATCGACCGACTACGAGCAGTACTTC
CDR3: CASSQGDRVSTDYEQYF

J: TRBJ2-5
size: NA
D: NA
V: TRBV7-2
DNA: TGTGCCAGCAGCTTTAGGGTAATAGCGAGGGAAGAGACCCAGTACTTC
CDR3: CASSFRVIAREETQYF

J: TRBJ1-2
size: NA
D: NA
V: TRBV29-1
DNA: TGCAGCGTTGACCTGTGGAGCCAATCCGAAGACTATGGCTACACCTTC
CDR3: CSVDLWSQSEDYGYTF

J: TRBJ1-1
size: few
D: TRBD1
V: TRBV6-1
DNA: TGTGCCAGCAGGGGGACAGGACCGAACACTGAAGCTTTCTTT
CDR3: CASRGTGPNTEAFF

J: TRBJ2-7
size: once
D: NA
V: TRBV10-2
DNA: TGCGCCAGCTCCGGACGGGGTACCTACGAGCAGTACTTC
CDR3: CASSGRGTYEQYF

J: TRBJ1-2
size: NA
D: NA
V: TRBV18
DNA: TGTGCCAGCTCACCTTGGGCAGAGAACTATGGCTACACCTTC
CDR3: CASSPWAENYGYTF

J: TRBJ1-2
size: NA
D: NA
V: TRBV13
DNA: TGTGCCAGCAGACCCGGGACTACTAAGGGCTACACCTTC
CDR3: CASRPGTTKGYTF

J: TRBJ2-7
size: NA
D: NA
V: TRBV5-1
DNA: TGCGCCAGCAGCTCGTCGCTCTCCGAGGGATCCTACGAGCAGTACTTC
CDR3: CASSSSLSEGSYEQYF

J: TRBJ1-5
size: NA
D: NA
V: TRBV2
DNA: TGTGCCAGCTCCCCCCCTCGGGAGCAGCCCCAGCATTTT
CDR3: CASSPPREQPQHF

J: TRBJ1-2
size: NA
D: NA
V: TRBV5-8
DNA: TGTGCCAGCAGCTTATACAGGGAGAGTGGGGCTAACTATGGCTACACCTTC
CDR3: CASSLYRESGANYGYTF

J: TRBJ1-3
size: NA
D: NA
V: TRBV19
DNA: TGTGCCAGTAGGAATGTCGGGAATACTGGAAACACCATATATTTT
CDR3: CASRNVGNTGNTIYF

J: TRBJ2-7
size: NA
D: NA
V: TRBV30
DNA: TGTGCCTGGAGTACTTCCTACGAGCAGTACTTC
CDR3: CAWSTSYEQYF

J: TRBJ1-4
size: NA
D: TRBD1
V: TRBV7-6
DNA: TGTGCCAGCAGCTTCGGACAGGGTGAAAAACTGTTTTTT
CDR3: CASSFGQGEKLFF

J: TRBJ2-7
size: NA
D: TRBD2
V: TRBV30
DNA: TGTGCCTGGAACCTAGCGGGCGTCAACGAGCAGTACTTC
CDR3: CAWNLAGVNEQYF

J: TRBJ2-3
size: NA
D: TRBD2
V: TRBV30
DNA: TGTGCCTGGGGGCTAGCGGGCGCAGATACGCAGTATTTT
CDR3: CAWGLAGADTQYF

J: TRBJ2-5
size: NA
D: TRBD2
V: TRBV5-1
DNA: TGCGCCAGCAGCTTAGGACTAGCGGGGGGACGCCAAGAGACCCAGTACTTC
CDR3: CASSLGLAGGRQETQYF

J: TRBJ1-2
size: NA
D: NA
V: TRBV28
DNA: TGTGCCAGCAGAAAGGACTGGTACGGCTACACCTTC
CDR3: CASRKDWYGYTF

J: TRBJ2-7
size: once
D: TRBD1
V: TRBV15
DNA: TGTGCCACCAGCAGAGATAAGGGGGCTGGCTACGAGCAGTACTTC
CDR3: CATSRDKGAGYEQYF

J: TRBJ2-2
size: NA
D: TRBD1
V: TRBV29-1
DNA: TGCAGCGTTGCCCAGGGGGCGGCCGGGGAGCTGTTTTTT
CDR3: CSVAQGAAGELFF

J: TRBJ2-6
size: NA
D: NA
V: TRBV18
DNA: TGTGCCAGCTCACCAAATGCGGGGCCTGAACTTGGCAGGCTCAGCTCTGGGGCCAACGTCCTGACTTTC
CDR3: CASSPNAGPELGRLSSGANVLTF